Following are 6 T cell receptor beta chains from one sample sequenced in a study of CD8 T cells in Susac syndrome. Reverse transcription of 0.5 to 1 ug RNA used random hexamers. TCRdb reanalysed the immunoSEQ multiplex PCR reads using MiXCR and keeps one entry per CDR3 protein. The table lists around 150,000 distinct CDR3 sequences, 90% to 95% of them singletons, with approximately 0.27% in the top ten. Sequenced material: CD8+ T cells from PBMCs. All receptors come from a human donor in good health.

The V and J genes are TRBV6-2 or TRBV6-3 and TRBJ2-1; 11 nucleotides line up with TRBD2. Germline lookup yields CDR1 MNHEY and CDR2 SVGEGT. CDR3 length equals 18 residues. V was pared by 5 bases and J by 0 bases, with 9 bases of the junction left unmatched. The CDR3 nucleotides read TGTGCCAGCAGTGCTACGACTAGCGGGGTCCCCTCCTACAATGAGCAGTTCTTC. Its protein is CASSATTSGVPSYNEQFF.

The gene calls are TRBV9 and TRBJ2-4; D unclear. V lost 1 base and J lost 3, with 8 bases in between. Germline lookup yields CDR1 SGDLS and CDR2 YYNGEE. This CDR3 spans 14 amino acids. The CDR3 DNA is TGTGCCAGCAGCGTATCCTGGGGCAAAAACATTCAGTACTTC. It specifies CASSVSWGKNIQYF. Using reference TRBV9 and TRBJ2-4 for the parts outside the CDR3, the full variable domain is DSGVTQTPKHLITATGQRVTLRCSPRSGDLSVYWYQQSLDQGLQFLIQYYNGEERAKGNILERFSAQQFPDLHSELNLSSLELGDSALYFCASSVSWGKNIQYFGAGTRLSVL.

The chain employs TRBV7-9 and TRBJ2-1; 13 nucleotides line up with TRBD2. V lost 6 bases and J lost 8; bases outside the gene matches: 4. The CDR3 covers 14 residues. Germline V gene lookup returns CDR1 SEHNR and CDR2 FQNEAQ (reference sequence). CDR3 DNA: TGTGCCAGCAGACCTGGACTAGCGGGAGATGAGCAGTTCTTC. Translation gives CASRPGLAGDEQFF.

The rearrangement joins TRBV7-3 to TRBJ2-3; a possible D gene is TRBD2 (6 bases). CDR1 is SGHTA, CDR2 FQGTGA, per germline. The CDR3 extends over 15 amino acids. Trimming cost V 5 bases and J 6 bases, with 18 bases left between them. The DNA for the CDR3 is TGTGCCAGCAGCCTGGGACGGGTCGGAGGGGATACGCAGTATTTT. It specifies CASSLGRVGGDTQYF.

The rearrangement joins TRBV7-8 to TRBJ2-1; 9 bases line up with TRBD1. This CDR3 region has 14 residues. The trim removed 4 bases at V and 15 bases at J, leaving 13 bases unmatched. Germline CDR1 is SGHVS and CDR2 is FQNEAQ. The CDR3 loop reads CASSYPGQGSMLFF. CDR3 nucleotides: TGTGCCAGCAGCTATCCGGGACAGGGCTCGATGCTGTTCTTC.

V gene TRBV27 combines with J gene TRBJ2-7, with D unclear. The CDR3 is 13 amino acids. V was trimmed by 10 bases and J by 7 bases, leaving 20 bases between them. Germline lookup yields CDR1 MNHEY and CDR2 SMNVEV (reference sequence). DNA for the CDR3: TGTGCCATCGGACCACTCGAATCAGGAGAGCAGTACTTC. This gives the protein CAIGPLESGEQYF.